The sample holds many counts of the clone carrying this T cell receptor (beta chain). Sampling over 8 ml of fresh peripheral blood provided the PBMCs. The sample comes from a study of Graves' ophthalmopathy and Graves' hyperthyroidism. CDR1 and CDR2 (germline): MNHEY, SVGAGI. With V trimmed by 0 bases and J by 6 bases, 7 bases remained unmatched. The CDR3 is 15 residues long. Researchers took RNA transcripts and amplified TCR beta CDR3 regions from them. HTBI-primed first-round RT-PCR preceded second-round multiplex PCR. Each CDR3 protein gets one entry after TCRdb re-called the multiplex PCR reads with MiXCR. The table shows under 800,000 distinct CDR3 sequences, with roughly 20% occurring only once.

This chain joins TRBV6-5 and TRBJ2-7, with 8 bases lining up with TRBD1. The sequenced sample consisted of peripheral blood. The source is a woman between 18 and 29 years old with stable Graves' hyperthyroidism. Some clones in this sample may be carry-over from other donors' samples. The CDR3, as DNA: TGTGCCAGCAGTTACTCTACACAGGGGGGAGGCGAGCAGTACTTC. Its protein is CASSYSTQGGGEQYF.